This T cell receptor beta chain was identified during a study of cytomegalovirus exposure and HLA in healthy donors. This CDR3 contains 15 residues. Germline values: CDR1 MNHEY, CDR2 SVGAGI. Trimming shortened V by 6 bases and J by 8 bases, and 19 bases separated the two germline ends. 13 Jbeta primers and 60 Vbeta primers were used for the PCR. Sequenced by immunoSEQ multiplex PCR; TCRdb stores in-frame clones only, minus some. In all, the sample yields some 120,000 clones. In regard to this clone: Its antigen is not known.

Overall study results and limits: Further analysis was carried out later, and it showed several of the most significant clusters appearing linked to common viral pathogens. Rare sequences made up most TCRs, while some public TCRs were found in many donors. Roughly even sequencing depth across donors was the assumption behind the presence/absence analyses.

This clonotype originated in a man aged 35-49 years in good health and CMV-seronegative. The V and J genes are TRBV6-5 and TRBJ2-2; a weak D match, TRBD1 (6 bases). The sequenced material came from PBMCs. CDR3 DNA sequence: TGTGCCAGCAGACCCAGTGGGGGACAACGTGGGGAGCTGTTTTTT. Protein: CASRPSGGQRGELFF.